This T cell receptor (beta chain) was sequenced during a study of blood T cell repertoires in COVID-19. The CDR3 totals 12 residues. Germline V gene lookup returns CDR1 SEHNR and CDR2 FQNEAQ (reference sequence). V was clipped by 5 bases and J by 7 bases, with 9 bases between them. This clone showed up just a few times. Original processing notes: It was from reference gene primer amplification that nucleated cell counts were estimated. Method: immunoSEQ multiplex PCR; TCRdb's copy keeps in-frame clones and lacks some. V and J calls and clone size follow that table, whereas D and trimming were derived from the DNA. The sample has tens of thousands of clones, approximately 80% seen once.

The chain couples TRBV7-9 to TRBJ2-1, with a weak D call TRBD1 (6 bases). This receptor was taken from a human donor in a cohort sampled during active COVID-19. Sequenced material: peripheral blood. Here the CDR3 DNA reads TGTGCCAGCAGCGGAGACAGGAATGAGCAGTTCTTC. Translated, it gives CASSGDRNEQFF.